This T cell receptor (beta chain) stems from a study of blood T cell repertoires in COVID-19. Study-wide background: The United States, Italy and Spain supplied acute and convalescent COVID-19 samples. Sources were T cells, B-cell-depleted T cells, or PBMCs; the material itself was cDNA or gDNA.

In the authors' workflow: The assay estimated nucleated cells by amplifying reference gene primers. Profiling relied on immunoSEQ multiplex PCR, and the TCRdb table lists in-frame clones only, not all of them. V, J and clone size are those of that table, while D and trimming were read from the DNA. Of some 40,000 clones in the sample, roughly 87% were seen once. The sample comprised peripheral blood. This TCR was recovered from a man between 60 and 75 years old with acute or convalescent COVID-19.

The CDR3 bases are TGCGCCAGCAGCTCAACAGGGTCCCTCGACTACGAGCAGTACTTC. Translation: CASSSTGSLDYEQYF. The gene calls are TRBV5-1 and TRBJ2-7, with D maybe TRBD1 (6 bases). This CDR3 has 15 amino acids. Trimming removed 3 bases from V and 3 bases from J, with 16 bases in between. CDR1 is SGHRS, CDR2 YFSETQ, per germline.